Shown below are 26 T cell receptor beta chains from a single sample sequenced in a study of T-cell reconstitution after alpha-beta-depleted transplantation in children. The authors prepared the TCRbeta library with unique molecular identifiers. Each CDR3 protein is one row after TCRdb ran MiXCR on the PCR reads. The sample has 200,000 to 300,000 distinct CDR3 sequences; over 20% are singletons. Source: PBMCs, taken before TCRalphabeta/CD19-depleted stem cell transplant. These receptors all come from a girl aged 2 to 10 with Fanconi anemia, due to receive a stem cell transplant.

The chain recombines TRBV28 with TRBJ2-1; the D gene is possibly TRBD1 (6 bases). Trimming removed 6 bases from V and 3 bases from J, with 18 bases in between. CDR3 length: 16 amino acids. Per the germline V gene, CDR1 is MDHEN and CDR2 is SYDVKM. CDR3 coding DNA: TGTGCCAGCAGGTTGCCTACAGGGCTAGACTACAATGAGCAGTTCTTC. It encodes CASRLPTGLDYNEQFF.

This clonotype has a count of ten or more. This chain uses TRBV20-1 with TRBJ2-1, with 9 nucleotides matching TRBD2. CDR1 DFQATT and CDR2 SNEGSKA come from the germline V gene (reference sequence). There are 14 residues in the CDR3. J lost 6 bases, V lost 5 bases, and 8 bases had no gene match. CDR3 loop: CSAEPGLALNEQFF. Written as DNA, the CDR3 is TGCAGTGCTGAGCCGGGACTAGCCCTCAATGAGCAGTTCTTC.

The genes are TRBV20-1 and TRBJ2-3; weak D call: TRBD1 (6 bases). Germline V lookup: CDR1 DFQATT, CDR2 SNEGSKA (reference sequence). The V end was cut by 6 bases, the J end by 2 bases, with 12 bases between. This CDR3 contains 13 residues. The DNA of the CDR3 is TGCAGTGCCCAGGACAGTCTCACAGATACGCAGTATTTT. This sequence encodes CSAQDSLTDTQYF.

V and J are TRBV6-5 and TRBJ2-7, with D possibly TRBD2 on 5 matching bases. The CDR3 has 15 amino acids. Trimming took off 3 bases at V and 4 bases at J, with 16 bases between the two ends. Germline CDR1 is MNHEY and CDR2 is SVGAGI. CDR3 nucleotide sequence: TGTGCCAGCAGTTATAATCCGGGAAGGGTTTACGAGCAGTACTTC. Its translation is CASSYNPGRVYEQYF.

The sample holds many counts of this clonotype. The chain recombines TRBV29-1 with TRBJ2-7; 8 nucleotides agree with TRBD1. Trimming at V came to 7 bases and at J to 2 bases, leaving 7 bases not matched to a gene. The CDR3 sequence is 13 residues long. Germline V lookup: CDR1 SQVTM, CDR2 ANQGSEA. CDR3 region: CSGTGTGAYEQYF. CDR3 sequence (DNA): TGCAGCGGTACCGGGACAGGAGCCTACGAGCAGTACTTC.

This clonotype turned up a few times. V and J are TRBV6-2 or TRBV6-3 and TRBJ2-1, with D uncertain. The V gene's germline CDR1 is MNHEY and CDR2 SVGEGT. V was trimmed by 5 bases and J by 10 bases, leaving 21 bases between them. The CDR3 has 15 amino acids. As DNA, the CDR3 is TGTGCCAGCAGTCCAAGCCTCAGGTGGGTCCGGGAGCAGTTCTTC. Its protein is CASSPSLRWVREQFF.

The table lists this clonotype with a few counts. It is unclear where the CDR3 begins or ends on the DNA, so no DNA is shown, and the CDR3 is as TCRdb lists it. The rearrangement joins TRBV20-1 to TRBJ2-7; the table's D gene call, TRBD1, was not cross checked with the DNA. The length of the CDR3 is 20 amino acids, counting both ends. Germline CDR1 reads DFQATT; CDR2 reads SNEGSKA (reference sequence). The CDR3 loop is CSANTGVTTSSTSGLYEQYF.

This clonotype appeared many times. The chain's CDR3 is CATGLGSYNEQFF. Here the CDR3 DNA reads TGTGCCACCGGACTTGGCTCCTACAATGAGCAGTTCTTC. The chain carries TRBV10-3 and TRBJ2-1; tentative D call: TRBD2 (5 bases). Germline V CDR1 and CDR2: ENHRY, SYGVKD. V was pared by 10 bases and J by 0 bases, with 10 bases between. CDR3 length equals 13 residues.

The DNA of the CDR3 is TGCGCCAGCAGGGGATTGTCGGGGGCTGGCACAGATACGCAGTATTTT. Translation gives CASRGLSGAGTDTQYF. This rearrangement joins TRBV5-1 to TRBJ2-3, with D tentatively TRBD1 or TRBD2 (6 bases each). V was trimmed by 5 bases and J by 1 base, leaving 17 bases between them. The CDR3 totals 16 residues. CDR1 SGHRS and CDR2 YFSETQ come from the germline V gene.

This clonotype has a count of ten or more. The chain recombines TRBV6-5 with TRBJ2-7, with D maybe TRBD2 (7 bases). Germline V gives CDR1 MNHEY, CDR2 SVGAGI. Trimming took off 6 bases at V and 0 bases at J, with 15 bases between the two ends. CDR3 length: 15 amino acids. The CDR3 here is CASRSSGGLSYEQYF. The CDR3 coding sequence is TGTGCCAGCAGATCATCGGGGGGCCTCTCCTACGAGCAGTACTTC.

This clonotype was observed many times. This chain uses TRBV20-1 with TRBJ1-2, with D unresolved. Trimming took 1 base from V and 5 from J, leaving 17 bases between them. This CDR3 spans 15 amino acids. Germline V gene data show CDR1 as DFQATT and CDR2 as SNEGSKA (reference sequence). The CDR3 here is CSARATNPPTYGYTF. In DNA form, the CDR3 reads TGCAGTGCTAGAGCCACCAACCCCCCTACGTATGGCTACACCTTC.

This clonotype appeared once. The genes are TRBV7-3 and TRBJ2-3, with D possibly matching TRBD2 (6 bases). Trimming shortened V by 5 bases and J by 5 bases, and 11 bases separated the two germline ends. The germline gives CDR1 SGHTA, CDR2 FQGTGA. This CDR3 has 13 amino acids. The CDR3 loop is CASSQGLGDTQYF. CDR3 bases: TGTGCCAGCAGCCAGGGACTGGGAGATACGCAGTATTTT.

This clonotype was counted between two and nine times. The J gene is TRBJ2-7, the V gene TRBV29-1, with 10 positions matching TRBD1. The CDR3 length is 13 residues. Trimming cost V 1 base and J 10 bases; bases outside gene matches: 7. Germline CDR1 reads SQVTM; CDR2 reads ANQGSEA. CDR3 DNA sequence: TGCAGCGTTGAAGCCGGGACAGGGGTTCCCCAGTACTTC. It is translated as CSVEAGTGVPQYF.

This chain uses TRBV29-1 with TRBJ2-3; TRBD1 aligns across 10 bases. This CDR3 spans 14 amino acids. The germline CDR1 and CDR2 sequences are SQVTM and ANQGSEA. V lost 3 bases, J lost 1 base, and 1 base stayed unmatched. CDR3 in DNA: TGCAGCGTTGATGGGACAGGGGGCACAGATACGCAGTATTTT. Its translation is CSVDGTGGTDTQYF.

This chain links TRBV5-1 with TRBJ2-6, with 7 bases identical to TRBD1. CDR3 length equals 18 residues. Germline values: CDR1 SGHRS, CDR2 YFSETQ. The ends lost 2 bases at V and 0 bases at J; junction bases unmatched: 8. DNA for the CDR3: TGCGCCAGCAGCTTCACTAGGACAGGACACTCTGGGGCCAACGTCCTGACTTTC. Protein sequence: CASSFTRTGHSGANVLTF.

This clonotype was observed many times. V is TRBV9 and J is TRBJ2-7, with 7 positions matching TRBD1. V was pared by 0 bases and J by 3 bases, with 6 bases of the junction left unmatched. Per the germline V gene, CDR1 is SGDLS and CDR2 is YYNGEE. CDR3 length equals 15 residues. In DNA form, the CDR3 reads TGTGCCAGCAGCGTAGCCGAGGACAGGATCTACGAGCAGTACTTC. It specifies CASSVAEDRIYEQYF.

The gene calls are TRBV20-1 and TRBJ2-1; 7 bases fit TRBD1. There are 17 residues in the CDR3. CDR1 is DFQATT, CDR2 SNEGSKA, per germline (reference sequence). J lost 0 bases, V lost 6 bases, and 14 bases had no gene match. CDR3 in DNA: TGCAGTGCGGTACAGGGGTCACCTACACTCTCCTACAATGAGCAGTTCTTC. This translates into CSAVQGSPTLSYNEQFF.

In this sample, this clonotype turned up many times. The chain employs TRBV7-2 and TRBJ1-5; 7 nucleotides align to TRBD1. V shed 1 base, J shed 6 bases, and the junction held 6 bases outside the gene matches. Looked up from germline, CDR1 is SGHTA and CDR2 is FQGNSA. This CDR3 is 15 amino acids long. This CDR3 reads CASSLGLQGSQPQHF. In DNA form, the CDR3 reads TGTGCCAGCAGCTTAGGTTTACAGGGGAGTCAGCCCCAGCATTTT.

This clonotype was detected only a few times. CDR3 in amino acids: CASSYSGDGETQYF. As DNA, the CDR3 is TGTGCCAGCAGTTACTCGGGGGATGGTGAGACCCAGTACTTC. This sequence joins TRBV6-5 and TRBJ2-5; the D gene could be TRBD1 or TRBD2 (5 bases each). CDR3 size: 14 residues. V was pared by 0 bases and J by 5 bases, with 10 bases between. Germline V gene sequence: CDR1 MNHEY, CDR2 SVGAGI.

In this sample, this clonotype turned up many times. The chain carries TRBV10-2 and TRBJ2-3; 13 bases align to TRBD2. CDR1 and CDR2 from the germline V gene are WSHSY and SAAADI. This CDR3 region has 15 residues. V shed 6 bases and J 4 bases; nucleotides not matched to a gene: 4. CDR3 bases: TGCGCCAGCAGGACTAGCGGGAGGTCAGCAGATACGCAGTATTTT. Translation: CASRTSGRSADTQYF.

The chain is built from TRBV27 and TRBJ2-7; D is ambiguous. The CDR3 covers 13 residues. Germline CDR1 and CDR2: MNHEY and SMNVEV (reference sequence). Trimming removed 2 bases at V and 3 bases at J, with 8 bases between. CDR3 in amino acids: CASSLILGYEQYF. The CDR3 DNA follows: TGTGCCAGCAGTTTAATTTTGGGCTACGAGCAGTACTTC.

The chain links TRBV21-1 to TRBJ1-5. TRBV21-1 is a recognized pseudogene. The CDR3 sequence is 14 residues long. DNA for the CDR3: TGTGCCAGCCATAGGATCGTTAGCAATCAGCCCCAGCATTTT. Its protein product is CASHRIVSNQPQHF.

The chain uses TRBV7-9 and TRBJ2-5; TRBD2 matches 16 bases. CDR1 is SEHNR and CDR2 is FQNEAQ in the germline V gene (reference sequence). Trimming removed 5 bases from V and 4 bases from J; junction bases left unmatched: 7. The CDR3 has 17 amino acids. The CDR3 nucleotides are TGTGCCAGCAGCATCGGGACTAGCGGGGGGGCCGGAGAGACCCAGTACTTC. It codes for CASSIGTSGGAGETQYF.

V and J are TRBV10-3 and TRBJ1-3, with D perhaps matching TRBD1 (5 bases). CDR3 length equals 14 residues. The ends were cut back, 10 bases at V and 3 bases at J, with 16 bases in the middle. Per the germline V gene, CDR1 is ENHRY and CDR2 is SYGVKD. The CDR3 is CATSKQEYGNTIYF. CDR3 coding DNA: TGTGCCACCTCCAAACAGGAGTATGGAAACACCATATATTTT.

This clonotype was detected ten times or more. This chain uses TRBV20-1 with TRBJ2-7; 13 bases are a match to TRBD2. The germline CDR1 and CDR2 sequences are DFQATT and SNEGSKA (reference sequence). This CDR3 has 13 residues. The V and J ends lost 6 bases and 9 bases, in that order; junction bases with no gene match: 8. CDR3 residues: CSARTSGSRGQYF. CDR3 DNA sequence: TGCAGTGCCCGGACTAGCGGGAGCAGGGGGCAGTACTTC.

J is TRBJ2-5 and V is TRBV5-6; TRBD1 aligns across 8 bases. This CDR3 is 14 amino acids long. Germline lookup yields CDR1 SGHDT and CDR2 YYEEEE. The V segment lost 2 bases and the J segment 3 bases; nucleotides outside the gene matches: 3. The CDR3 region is CASSFQGAKETQYF. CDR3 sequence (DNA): TGTGCCAGCAGCTTTCAGGGGGCGAAAGAGACCCAGTACTTC.